Below, one T cell receptor (beta chain) is given with its context. Deletions cut 6 bases from V and 6 bases from J, with 10 bases between. The germline V gene encodes CDR1 SGHKS and CDR2 YYEKEE (reference sequence). CDR3 length equals 11 residues. Authors' data handling: ImmunoSEQ gave junction-only sequences without quality scores, so filtering differed. Only in-frame clones appear in the TCRdb table, and some are missing; sequencing was by immunoSEQ multiplex PCR. V, J and clone size derive from that table, while D and trimming were established from the DNA sequence. Of under 700,000 clones in the sample, about 95% were seen once. This entry comes from a study of shared clonotypes between healthy human individuals. Naive CD8 isolation took CD45RO-negative cells positively selected for CCR7 and excluded terminally differentiated effector memory CD45RA+ cells.

The chain joins TRBV5-5 to TRBJ2-7; D is undetermined. Material: naive CD8+ T cells sorted from blood. The source of this sequence is a woman in her thirties in good health. CDR3 sequence reads: CASISGSEQYF. In nucleotides, the CDR3 is TGTGCCAGCATCTCCGGGTCCGAGCAGTACTTC.